The 2 T cell receptor beta chains below were found in one sample sequenced in a study of post-analysis software for immune sequencing data. Antigen specificity for these receptors is unknown. Study findings and constraints: Included in a set of 5 or 6 TRBV segments more frequent in patients than controls were TRBV5-6, TRBV5-1 and TRBV20-1.

Unique molecular identifiers featured in each of the TCR beta cDNA libraries. TCRdb analysed the PCR reads with MiXCR anew, one entry per CDR3 protein. The data show around 440,000 distinct CDR3 sequences, with under 55% seen just once and around 10% held by the top ten. The sample comprised blood. The source is a girl aged 10-17 years with multiple sclerosis.

As regards this clonotype: At one boundary the junction diverges from the germline segment, which might be a read error. V usage is TRBV15 and J usage is TRBJ1-2; D uncertain. There are 14 residues in the CDR3. Germline values: CDR1 LNHNV, CDR2 YYDKDF (reference sequence). In nucleotides, the CDR3 is TGTGCCACCAGCAGAGATCTGGCGAGCTATGGCTGCACCTTC. This sequence encodes CATSRDLASYGCTF.

This chain connects TRBV20-1 to TRBJ2-7, with D possibly TRBD2 on 5 matching bases. Germline values: CDR1 DFQATT, CDR2 SNEGSKA (reference sequence). The CDR3 covers 12 residues. Trimming cost V 3 bases and J 3 bases, with 9 bases left between them. The CDR3 DNA reads TGCAGTGCTAGTGTTAGCGACTACGAGCAGTACTTC. Its protein is CSASVSDYEQYF.